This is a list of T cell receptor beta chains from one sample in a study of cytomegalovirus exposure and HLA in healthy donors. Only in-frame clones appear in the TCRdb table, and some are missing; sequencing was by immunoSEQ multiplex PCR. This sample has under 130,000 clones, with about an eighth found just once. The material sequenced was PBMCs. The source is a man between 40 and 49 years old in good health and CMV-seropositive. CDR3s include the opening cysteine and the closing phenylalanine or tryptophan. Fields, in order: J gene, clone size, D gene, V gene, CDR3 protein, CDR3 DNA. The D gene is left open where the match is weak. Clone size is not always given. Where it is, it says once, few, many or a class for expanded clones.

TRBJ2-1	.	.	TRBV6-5	CASSYSAGDNEQFF	TGTGCCAGCAGTTACTCGGCAGGGGACAATGAGCAGTTCTTC
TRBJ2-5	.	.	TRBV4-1	CASSQAVRETQYF	TGCGCCAGCAGCCAAGCGGTTAGAGAGACCCAGTACTTC
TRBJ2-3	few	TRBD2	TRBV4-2	CASSRGLAEGTDTQYF	TGTGCCAGCAGCCGCGGACTAGCGGAGGGCACAGATACGCAGTATTTT
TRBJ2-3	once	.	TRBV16	CASSPGGRTDTQYF	TGTGCCAGCAGCCCCGGGGGACGCACAGATACGCAGTATTTT
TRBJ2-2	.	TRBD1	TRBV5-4	CASSLGTGVGNTGELFF	TGTGCCAGCAGCTTGGGGACAGGGGTTGGAAACACCGGGGAGCTGTTTTTT
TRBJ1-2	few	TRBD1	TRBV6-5	CASSPGQGNGYTF	TGTGCCAGCAGTCCCGGACAGGGGAATGGCTACACCTTC
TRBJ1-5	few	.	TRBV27	CASRPATGQQPQHF	TGTGCCAGCAGGCCAGCCACAGGGCAACAGCCCCAGCATTTT
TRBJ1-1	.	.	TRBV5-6	CASSLLSTEAFF	TGTGCCAGCAGCTTACTGAGCACTGAAGCTTTCTTT
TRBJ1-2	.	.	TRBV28	CASSTRGGFDYGYTF	TGTGCCAGCAGTACCCGGGGGGGGTTTGACTATGGCTACACCTTC
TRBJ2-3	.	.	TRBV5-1	CASSLILDNPDTQYF	TGCGCCAGCAGCTTGATCCTGGACAATCCAGATACGCAGTATTTT
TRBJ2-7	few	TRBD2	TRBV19	CASSPIVLAGGPYEQYF	TGTGCCAGTAGTCCCATCGTCCTCGCGGGAGGGCCTTACGAGCAGTACTTC
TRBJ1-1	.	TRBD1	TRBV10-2	CAIRTGFSWGNTEAFF	TGCGCCATACGGACAGGGTTTAGTTGGGGGAACACTGAAGCTTTCTTT